Listed below are T cell receptor beta chains from one sample, sequenced in a study of T-cell memory formation after mild COVID-19. In TCRdb, the 5' RACE reads were re-called with MiXCR into one record per CDR3 protein. Of about 180,000 distinct CDR3 sequences in the sample, roughly 16% were seen once. The sequenced material came from PBMCs or a T cell subset sorted from them (not recorded which). The receptors were sampled from an adult woman who had mild COVID-19 (a few samples of this study predate the infection). Cell type and time point are not known. CDR3s include the opening cysteine and the closing phenylalanine or tryptophan. D genes are given only for firm matches. The listing skips clone size in some rows; elsewhere it reads once, few, many or a size class.

>NA|TRBV6-6|few|TRBJ2-7
TGTGCCAGCAATCCCTCAGGGAACGAGCAGTACTTC
CASNPSGNEQYF
>NA|TRBV7-8|NA|TRBJ2-2
TGTGCCAGCACTGCGGGGGCCAGCACCGGGGAGCTGTTTTTT
CASTAGASTGELFF
>NA|TRBV5-4|few|TRBJ1-3
TGTGCCAGCAGCTTGTCGGCCTTAAGGGACACCATATATTTT
CASSLSALRDTIYF
>NA|TRBV4-3|few|TRBJ2-7
TGCGCCAGCAGCCAAGTGCCGACCCTGACCGAGCAGTACTTC
CASSQVPTLTEQYF
>NA|TRBV12-3/TRBV12-4|NA|TRBJ1-1
TGTGCCAGCAGTTTCGGGCGAACCACTGAATTGGCTTTCTTT
CASSFGRTTELAFF
>NA|TRBV6-5|NA|TRBJ1-2
TGTGCCAGCAGTTACTCAGCAGGGGCGGATGGCTACACCTTC
CASSYSAGADGYTF
>TRBD1|TRBV24-1|NA|TRBJ1-2
TGTGCCACCAGTGATCCATTAGGGGAGGGGACAGCCTATGGCTACACCTTC
CATSDPLGEGTAYGYTF
>TRBD2|TRBV5-1|NA|TRBJ2-3
TGCGCCAGCAGCTTGGGCGGGACTAGCGGAACAGATACGCAGTATTTT
CASSLGGTSGTDTQYF
>NA|TRBV6-2/TRBV6-3|few|TRBJ2-3
TGTGCCAGCAGTTACTCGATCGGCGGGGACACAGATACGCAGTATTTT
CASSYSIGGDTDTQYF
>TRBD2|TRBV7-2|many|TRBJ2-1
TGTGCCAGCAGCGTCTTAGCGGGAGCGGTGAATGAGCAGTTCTTC
CASSVLAGAVNEQFF